These 14 T cell receptor beta chains came from one sample sequenced in a study of blood T cell repertoires in COVID-19. Sequencing used immunoSEQ multiplex PCR; TCRdb keeps in-frame clones, though not all of them. The sample holds approximately 200,000 clones, more than 70% seen once. The sequenced material came from PBMCs or T cells enriched from blood (not recorded which). These receptor sequences come from a woman in her 30s who had recovered from COVID-19.

This chain uses TRBV30 with TRBJ1-1, with D tentatively TRBD1 (5 bases). The ends were cut back, 8 bases at V and 2 bases at J, with 12 bases in the middle. The CDR3 contains 12 residues. Germline V gene lookup returns CDR1 GTSNPN and CDR2 SVGIG (reference sequence). CDR3 in amino acids: CAGTDKNTEAFF. The CDR3 nucleotides read TGTGCCGGGACGGACAAAAACACTGAAGCTTTCTTT. Together with reference TRBV30 and TRBJ1-1, the CDR3 gives the full variable domain: SQTIHQWPATLVQPVGSPLSLECTVEGTSNPNLYWYRQAAGRGLQLLFYSVGIGQISSEVPQNLSASRPQDRQFILSSKKLLLSDSGFYLCAGTDKNTEAFFGQGTRLTVV.

This chain uses TRBV2 with TRBJ2-7; 10 nucleotides align to TRBD2. Germline V CDR1 and CDR2: SNHLY, FYNNEI. This CDR3 is 14 amino acids long. V trimming: 6 bases; J trimming: 4 bases; junction bases outside the gene matches: 6. CDR3 sequence: CASSTSGMEYEQYF. CDR3 bases: TGTGCCAGCAGCACTAGCGGGATGGAGTACGAGCAGTACTTC.

The chain carries TRBV2 and TRBJ2-7, with 7 bases identical to TRBD2. This CDR3 spans 16 amino acids. The V gene's germline CDR1 is SNHLY and CDR2 FYNNEI. V lost 5 bases to trimming and J lost 3 bases; unmatched junction nucleotides: 13. In DNA, the CDR3 is TGTGCCAGCAGTAGGCTCAGGGACTCGGGGGGCTACGAGCAGTACTTC. Its translation: CASSRLRDSGGYEQYF.

The rearrangement links TRBV21-1 to TRBJ2-7; the tabulated D call, TRBD2, remains unverified against the DNA. TRBV21-1 is classified as a pseudogene. The CDR3 has 14 amino acids. The CDR3: CASTGEFSSYEQYF. The DNA of the CDR3 is TGTGCCAGCACCGGGGAATTTAGCTCCTACGAGCAGTACTTC.

The rearrangement links TRBV2 to TRBJ2-7; D ambiguous. Germline V lookup: CDR1 SNHLY, CDR2 FYNNEI. V lost 4 bases and J lost 2, with 12 bases in between. CDR3 size: 14 residues. This CDR3 reads CASSVGSLAYEQYF. CDR3 nucleotides: TGTGCCAGCAGTGTAGGATCTCTAGCCTACGAGCAGTACTTC. Full variable domain (missing parts from reference TRBV2 and TRBJ2-7): EPEVTQTPSHQVTQMGQEVILRCVPISNHLYFYWYRQILGQKVEFLVSFYNNEISEKSEIFDDQFSVERPDGSNFTLKIRSTKLEDSAMYFCASSVGSLAYEQYFGPGTRLTVT.

This chain connects TRBV7-2 to TRBJ2-1; 7 bases match TRBD2. Trimming removed 3 bases from V and 4 bases from J; junction bases left unmatched: 6. This CDR3 is built from 15 residues. Germline values: CDR1 SGHTA, CDR2 FQGNSA. The CDR3 reads CASSLVGGEYNEQFF. Here the CDR3 DNA reads TGTGCCAGCAGCTTGGTGGGAGGGGAATACAATGAGCAGTTCTTC. Combining the CDR3 with reference TRBV7-2 and TRBJ2-1 gives the whole variable domain GAGVSQSPSNKVTEKGKDVELRCDPISGHTALYWYRQSLGQGLEFLIYFQGNSAPDKSGLPSDRFSAERTGGSVSTLTIQRTQQEDSAVYLCASSLVGGEYNEQFFGPGTRLTVL.

This sequence joins TRBV3-1 (or the pseudogene TRBV3-2) and TRBJ1-1, with TRBD1 matching over 7 bases. This CDR3 region has 13 residues. The V segment lost 3 bases and the J segment 6 bases; nucleotides outside the gene matches: 4. CDR1 and CDR2 from the germline V gene are LGHDT and YNNKEL (reference sequence). CDR3 sequence: CASSHYQGAEAFF. The DNA of the CDR3 is TGTGCCAGCAGCCATTACCAGGGGGCTGAAGCTTTCTTT.

The genes are TRBV20-1 and TRBJ1-1; D call uncertain. Trimming left V 3 bases short and J 1 base short, with 12 bases between. The germline gives CDR1 DFQATT, CDR2 SNEGSKA (reference sequence). The CDR3 sequence is 14 residues long. CDR3 nucleotides: TGCAGTGCTAGTAGATTCCGGGGGAACACTGAAGCTTTCTTT. This translates into CSASRFRGNTEAFF.

On this clone itself: Other DNA sequences of this sample code for an identical CDR3. V and J are TRBV6-5 and TRBJ1-5, with 8 bases fitting TRBD1. CDR3 length: 14 residues. Germline CDR1 and CDR2: MNHEY and SVGAGI. The J segment lost 6 bases and the V segment lost 2 bases, leaving 3 bases of the junction unmatched. The CDR3 loop is CASSYGQGGQPQHF. The CDR3 DNA follows: TGTGCCAGCAGTTACGGACAGGGTGGTCAGCCCCAGCATTTT.

The rearrangement links TRBV4-2 to TRBJ2-1, with TRBD2 matching 12 bases. Unmatched junction bases numbered 10, after V lost 0 bases and J lost 7 bases. The CDR3 runs to 18 residues. Germline CDR1 LGHNA, CDR2 YNFKEQ. CDR3 nucleotides: TGTGCCAGCAGCCAAGATAGGGGAGGACTAGCGGGACAGAATGAGCAGTTCTTC. Amino acid sequence: CASSQDRGGLAGQNEQFF.

The CDR3 DNA is TGTGCCTGGAGTGGGGGGGCGAACACCGGGGAGCTGTTTTTT. Amino acid sequence: CAWSGGANTGELFF. This sequence joins TRBV30 and TRBJ2-2, with a weak D call TRBD2 (6 bases). CDR3 length: 14 residues. The germline V gene encodes CDR1 GTSNPN and CDR2 SVGIG (reference sequence). Trimming removed 1 base at V and 0 bases at J, with 6 bases between.

This clone occurred once. This sequence joins TRBV6-5 and TRBJ2-7; TRBD1 matches 8 bases. Germline CDR1 reads MNHEY; CDR2 reads SVGAGI. J was trimmed by 3 bases and V by 5 bases; bases with no gene match: 3. There are 13 residues in the CDR3. The CDR3 loop reads CASSLGTGYEQYF. The CDR3 DNA reads TGTGCCAGCAGTCTAGGGACAGGCTACGAGCAGTACTTC.

The chain carries TRBV19 and TRBJ1-5; no firm D call. V was clipped by 3 bases and J by 3 bases, with 15 bases between them. The CDR3 length is 16 residues. Germline-derived CDR1 and CDR2 are LNHDA and SQIVND (reference sequence). CDR3 amino acids: CASSMIAARINQPQHF. The CDR3 nucleotides read TGTGCCAGTAGTATGATTGCGGCGAGAATCAATCAGCCCCAGCATTTT.

The chain employs TRBV28 and TRBJ1-5, with D possibly TRBD1 on 6 matching bases. Germline loops: CDR1 MDHEN, CDR2 SYDVKM. The CDR3 is 15 residues long. The V and J ends lost 5 bases and 5 bases respectively, with 16 bases between them. The CDR3 loop reads CASSERTVLDQPQHF. For the CDR3, the DNA is TGTGCCAGCAGTGAACGGACAGTTCTTGATCAGCCCCAGCATTTT.